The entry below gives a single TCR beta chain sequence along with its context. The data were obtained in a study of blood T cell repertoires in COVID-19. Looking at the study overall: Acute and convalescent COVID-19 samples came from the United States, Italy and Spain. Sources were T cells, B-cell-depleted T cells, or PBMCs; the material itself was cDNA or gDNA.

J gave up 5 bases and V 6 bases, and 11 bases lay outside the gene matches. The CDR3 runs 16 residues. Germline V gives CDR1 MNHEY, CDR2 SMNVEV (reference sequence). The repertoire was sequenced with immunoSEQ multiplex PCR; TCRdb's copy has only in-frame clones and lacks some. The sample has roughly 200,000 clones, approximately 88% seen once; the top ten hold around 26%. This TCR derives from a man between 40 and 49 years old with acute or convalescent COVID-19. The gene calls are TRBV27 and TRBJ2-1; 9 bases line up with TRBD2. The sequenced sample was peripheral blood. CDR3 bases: TGTGCCAGCAGACCCGCGGGGGGGCTTGGGAACAATGAGCAGTTCTTC. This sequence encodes CASRPAGGLGNNEQFF.